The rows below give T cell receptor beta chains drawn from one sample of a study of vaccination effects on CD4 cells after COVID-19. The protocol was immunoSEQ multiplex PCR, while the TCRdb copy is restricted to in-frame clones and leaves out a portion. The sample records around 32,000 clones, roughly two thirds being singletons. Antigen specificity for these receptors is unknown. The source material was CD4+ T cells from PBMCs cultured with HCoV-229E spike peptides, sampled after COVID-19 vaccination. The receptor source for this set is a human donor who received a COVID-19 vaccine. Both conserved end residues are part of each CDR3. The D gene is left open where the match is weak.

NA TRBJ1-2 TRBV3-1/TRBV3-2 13 CASSQRTDGGYTF
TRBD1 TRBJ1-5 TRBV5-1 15 CASSLSGTGSQPQHF
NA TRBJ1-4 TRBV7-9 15 CASSAETGGGEKLFF
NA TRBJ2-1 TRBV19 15 CASSIAVSDFSEQFF
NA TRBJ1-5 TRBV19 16 CASSIRGPYSNQPQHF
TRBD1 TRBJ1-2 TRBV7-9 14 CASSSNRGLGGYTF
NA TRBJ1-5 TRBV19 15 CASSRDRLSNQPQHF
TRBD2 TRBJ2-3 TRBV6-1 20 CASSEAGLAGGRRGTDTQYF
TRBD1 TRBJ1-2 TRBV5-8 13 CASSLTGVGGYTF
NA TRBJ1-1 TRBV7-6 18 CASSLGLVLGTPNTEAFF
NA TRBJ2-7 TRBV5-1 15 CASSLLAGVNYEQYF
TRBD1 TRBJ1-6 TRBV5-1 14 CASSPRGGGSPLHF
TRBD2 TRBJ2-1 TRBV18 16 CASSPGTSGAHNEQFF
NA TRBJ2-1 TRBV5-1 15 CASRLRGGSYNEQFF
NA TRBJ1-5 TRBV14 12 CASSQGGQPQHF
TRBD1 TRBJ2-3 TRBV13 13 CASSLTGADTQYF
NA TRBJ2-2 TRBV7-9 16 CASSPVGAANTGELFF
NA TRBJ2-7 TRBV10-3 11 CAISDSYEQYF
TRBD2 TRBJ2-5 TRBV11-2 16 CASSHLGTSGSETQYF
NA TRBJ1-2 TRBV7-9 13 CASSLEGRNGYTF
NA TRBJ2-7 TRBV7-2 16 CASSLVSWESSYEQYF
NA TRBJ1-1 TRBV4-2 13 CASSQGRDTEAFF
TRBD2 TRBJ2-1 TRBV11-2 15 CASSLQAGVGNEQFF
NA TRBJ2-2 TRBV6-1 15 CASREGTRVTGELFF
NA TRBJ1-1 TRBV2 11 CASRREVEAFF
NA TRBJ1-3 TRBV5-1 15 CASSQGPSSGNTIYF
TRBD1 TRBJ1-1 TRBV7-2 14 CASSLDRGNTEAFF
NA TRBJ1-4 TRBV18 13 CASSPGLGEKLFF
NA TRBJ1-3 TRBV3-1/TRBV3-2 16 CASSQAPGFSGNTIYF
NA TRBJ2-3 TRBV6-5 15 CASRGTAIQADTQYF
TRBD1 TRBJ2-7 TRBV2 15 CASSGSSGGPREQYF
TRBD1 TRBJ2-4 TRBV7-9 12 CASSWTGSIQYF
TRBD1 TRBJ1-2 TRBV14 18 CASSQNRDRGRLGYGYTF
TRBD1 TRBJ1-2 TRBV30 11 CARQGLYGYTF
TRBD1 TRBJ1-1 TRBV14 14 CASSQTGVGTEAFF
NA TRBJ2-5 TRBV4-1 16 CASSPSPEDGRETQYF
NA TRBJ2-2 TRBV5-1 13 CASRTGNTGELFF
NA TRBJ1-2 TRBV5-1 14 CASSVQDGNYGYTF
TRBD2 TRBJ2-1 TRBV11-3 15 CASSFSSGRAYEQFF
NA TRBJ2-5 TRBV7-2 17 CASSLIRRLATQETQYF
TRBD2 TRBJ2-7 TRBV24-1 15 CATSTTSGSFYEQYF
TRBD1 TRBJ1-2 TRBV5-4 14 CASSPATGNYGYTF
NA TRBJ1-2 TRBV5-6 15 CASSSLGEEIYGYTF
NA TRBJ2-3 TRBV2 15 CASSNQGRSGDTQYF
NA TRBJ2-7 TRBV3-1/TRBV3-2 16 CASSYRAGGRSYEQYF